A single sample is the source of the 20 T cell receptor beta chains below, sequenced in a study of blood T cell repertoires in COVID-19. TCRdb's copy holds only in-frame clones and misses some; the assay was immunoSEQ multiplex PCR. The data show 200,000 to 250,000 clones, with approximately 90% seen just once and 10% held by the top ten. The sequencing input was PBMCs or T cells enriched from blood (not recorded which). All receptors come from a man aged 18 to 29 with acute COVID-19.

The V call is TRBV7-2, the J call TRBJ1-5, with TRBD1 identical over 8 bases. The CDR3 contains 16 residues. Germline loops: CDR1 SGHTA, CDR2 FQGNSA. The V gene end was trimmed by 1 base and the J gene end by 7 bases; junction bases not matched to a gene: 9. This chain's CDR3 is CASSLVGGRGPQPQHF. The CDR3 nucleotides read TGTGCCAGCAGCTTAGTTGGGGGCAGGGGGCCGCAGCCCCAGCATTTT.

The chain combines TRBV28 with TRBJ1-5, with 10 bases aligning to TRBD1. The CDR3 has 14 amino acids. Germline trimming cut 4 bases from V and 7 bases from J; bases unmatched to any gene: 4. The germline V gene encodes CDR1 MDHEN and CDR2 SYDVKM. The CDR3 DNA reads TGTGCCAGCAGTTGGACAGGGGGGGAACAGCCCCAGCATTTT. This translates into CASSWTGGEQPQHF.

CDR3 DNA sequence: TGTGCCAGCAGCTCCGCGGGAATCAATGAGCAGTTCTTC. This codes for CASSSAGINEQFF. The V call is TRBV3-1 (or the pseudogene TRBV3-2), the J call TRBJ2-1; D might be TRBD2 (6 bases). The CDR3 has 13 amino acids. Germline V gene sequence: CDR1 LGHDT, CDR2 YNNKEL (reference sequence). V lost 5 bases and J lost 6, with 11 bases in between.

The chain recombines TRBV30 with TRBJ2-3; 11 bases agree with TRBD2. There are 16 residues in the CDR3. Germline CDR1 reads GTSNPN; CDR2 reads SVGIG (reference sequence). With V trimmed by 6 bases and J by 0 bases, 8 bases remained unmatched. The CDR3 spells CACSVAGGPSTDTQYF. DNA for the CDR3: TGTGCCTGTTCGGTAGCGGGAGGGCCTAGCACAGATACGCAGTATTTT.

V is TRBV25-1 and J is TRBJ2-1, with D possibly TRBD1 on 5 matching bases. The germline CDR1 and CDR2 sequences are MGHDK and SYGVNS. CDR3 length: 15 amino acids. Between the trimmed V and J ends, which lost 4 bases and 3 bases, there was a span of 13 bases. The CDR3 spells CASSALDSLYNEQFF. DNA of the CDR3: TGTGCCAGCAGTGCCTTAGACAGCCTCTACAATGAGCAGTTCTTC.

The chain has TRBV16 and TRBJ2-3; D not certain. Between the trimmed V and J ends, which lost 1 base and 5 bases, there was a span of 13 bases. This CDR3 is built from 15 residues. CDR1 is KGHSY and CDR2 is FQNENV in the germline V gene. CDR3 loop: CASSQFSGIGDTQYF. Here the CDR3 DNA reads TGTGCCAGCAGCCAATTCTCGGGTATTGGAGATACGCAGTATTTT.

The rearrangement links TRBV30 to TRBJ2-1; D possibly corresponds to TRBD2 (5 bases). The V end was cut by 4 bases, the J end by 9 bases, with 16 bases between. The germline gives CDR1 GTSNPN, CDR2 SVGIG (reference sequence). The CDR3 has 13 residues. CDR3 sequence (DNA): TGTGCCTGGATGGATGGACTTATTGGTGAGCAGTTCTTC. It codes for CAWMDGLIGEQFF.

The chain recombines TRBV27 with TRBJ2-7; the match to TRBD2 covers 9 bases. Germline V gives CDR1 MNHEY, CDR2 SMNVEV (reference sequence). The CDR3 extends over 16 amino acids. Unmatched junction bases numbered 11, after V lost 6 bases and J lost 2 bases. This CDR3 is CASSLAPSGATYEQYF. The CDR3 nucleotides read TGTGCCAGCAGCCTGGCTCCTAGCGGGGCCACCTACGAGCAGTACTTC.

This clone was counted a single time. CDR3 in amino acids: CATKREGPAGGTGELFF. In DNA, the CDR3 is TGTGCCACGAAAAGGGAAGGCCCAGCGGGAGGAACCGGGGAGCTGTTTTTT. The chain carries TRBV27 and TRBJ2-2, with 9 bases matching TRBD2. Trimming at V came to 10 bases and at J to 5 bases, leaving 17 bases not matched to a gene. Germline V gene sequence: CDR1 MNHEY, CDR2 SMNVEV (reference sequence). This CDR3 is 17 amino acids long.

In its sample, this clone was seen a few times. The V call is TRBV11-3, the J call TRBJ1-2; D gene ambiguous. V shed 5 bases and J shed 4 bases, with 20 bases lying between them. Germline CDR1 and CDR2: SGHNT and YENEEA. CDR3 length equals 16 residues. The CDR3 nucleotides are TGTGCCAGCAGCCCTCCAACCAGCGGCCTCCCCTATGGCTACACCTTC. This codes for CASSPPTSGLPYGYTF.

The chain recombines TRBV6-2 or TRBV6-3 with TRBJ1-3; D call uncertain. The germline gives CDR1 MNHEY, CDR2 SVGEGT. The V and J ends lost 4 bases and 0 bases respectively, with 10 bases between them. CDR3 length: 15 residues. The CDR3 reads CASSSRPGSGNTIYF. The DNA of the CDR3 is TGTGCCAGCAGTTCTAGACCCGGCTCTGGAAACACCATATATTTT.

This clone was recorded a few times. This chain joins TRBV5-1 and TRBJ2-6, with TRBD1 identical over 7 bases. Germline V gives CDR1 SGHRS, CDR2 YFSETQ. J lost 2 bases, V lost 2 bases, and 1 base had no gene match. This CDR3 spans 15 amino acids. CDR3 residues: CASSLQGTGANVLTF. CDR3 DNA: TGCGCCAGCAGCTTACAGGGGACTGGGGCCAACGTCCTGACTTTC.

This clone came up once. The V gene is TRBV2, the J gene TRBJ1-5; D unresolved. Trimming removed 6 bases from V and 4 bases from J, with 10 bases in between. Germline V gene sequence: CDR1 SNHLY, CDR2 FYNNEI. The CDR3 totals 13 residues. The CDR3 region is CASRGDTNQPQHF. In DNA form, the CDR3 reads TGTGCCAGCAGGGGAGACACTAATCAGCCCCAGCATTTT.

This CDR3 is CATGTSGEAHGELFF. The CDR3 bases are TGTGCCACCGGGACTAGCGGGGAAGCGCACGGGGAGCTGTTTTTT. The chain combines TRBV6-5 with TRBJ2-2; 13 nucleotides line up with TRBD2. The germline gives CDR1 MNHEY, CDR2 SVGAGI. CDR3 length: 15 amino acids. Unmatched junction bases numbered 9, after V lost 10 bases and J lost 7 bases.

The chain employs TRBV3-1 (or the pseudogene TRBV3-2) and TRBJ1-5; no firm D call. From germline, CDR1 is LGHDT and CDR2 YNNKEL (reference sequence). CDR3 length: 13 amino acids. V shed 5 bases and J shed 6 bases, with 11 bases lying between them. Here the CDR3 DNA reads TGTGCCAGCAGCGCCGACGGAGCTCAGCCCCAGCATTTT. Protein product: CASSADGAQPQHF.

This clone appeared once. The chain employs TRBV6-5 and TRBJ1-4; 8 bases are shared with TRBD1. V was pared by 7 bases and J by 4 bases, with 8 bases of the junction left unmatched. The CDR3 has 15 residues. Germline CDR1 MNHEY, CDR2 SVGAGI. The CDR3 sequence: CASITGQGSNEKLFF. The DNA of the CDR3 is TGTGCCAGCATCACCGGACAGGGCAGTAATGAAAAACTGTTTTTT.

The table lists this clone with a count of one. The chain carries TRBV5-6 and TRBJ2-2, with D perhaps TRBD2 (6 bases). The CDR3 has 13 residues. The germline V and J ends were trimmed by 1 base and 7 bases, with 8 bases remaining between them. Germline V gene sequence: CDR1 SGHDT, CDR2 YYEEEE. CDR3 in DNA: TGTGCCAGCAGCTTGAACGGGGGCGGGGAGCTGTTTTTT. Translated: CASSLNGGGELFF.

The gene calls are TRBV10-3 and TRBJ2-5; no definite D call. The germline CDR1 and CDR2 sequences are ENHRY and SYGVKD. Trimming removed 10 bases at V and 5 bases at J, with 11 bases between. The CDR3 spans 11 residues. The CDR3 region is CATGGTETQYF. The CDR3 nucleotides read TGTGCCACCGGTGGTACTGAGACCCAGTACTTC.

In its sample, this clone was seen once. The CDR3 here is CASSEAAGTGADEQYF. The CDR3 nucleotides are TGTGCCAGCAGTGAAGCTGCCGGGACAGGGGCGGACGAGCAGTACTTC. This chain links TRBV6-1 with TRBJ2-7, with 10 bases lining up with TRBD1. V was pared by 0 bases and J by 5 bases, with 7 bases of the junction left unmatched. Per the germline V gene, CDR1 is MNHNS and CDR2 is SASEGT. The CDR3 runs to 16 residues.

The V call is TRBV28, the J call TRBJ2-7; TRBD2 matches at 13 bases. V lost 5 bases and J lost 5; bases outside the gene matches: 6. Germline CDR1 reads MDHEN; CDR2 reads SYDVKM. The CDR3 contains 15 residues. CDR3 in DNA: TGTGCCAGCAGTCAATGGACTAGCGGGAGCAACGAGCAGTACTTC. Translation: CASSQWTSGSNEQYF.